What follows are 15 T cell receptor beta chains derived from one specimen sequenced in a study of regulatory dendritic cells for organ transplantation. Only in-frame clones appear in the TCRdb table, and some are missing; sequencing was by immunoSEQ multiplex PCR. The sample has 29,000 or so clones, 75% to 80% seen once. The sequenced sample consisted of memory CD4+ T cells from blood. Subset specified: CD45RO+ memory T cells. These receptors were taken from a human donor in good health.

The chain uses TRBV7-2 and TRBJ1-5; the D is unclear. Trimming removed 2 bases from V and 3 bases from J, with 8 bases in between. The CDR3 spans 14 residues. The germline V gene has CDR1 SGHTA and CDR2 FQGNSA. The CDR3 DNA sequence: TGTGCCAGCAGCTTATTGGGCCCCAATCAGCCCCAGCATTTT. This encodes CASSLLGPNQPQHF. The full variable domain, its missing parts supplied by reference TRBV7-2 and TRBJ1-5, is GAGVSQSPSNKVTEKGKDVELRCDPISGHTALYWYRQSLGQGLEFLIYFQGNSAPDKSGLPSDRFSAERTGGSVSTLTIQRTQQEDSAVYLCASSLLGPNQPQHFGDGTRLSIL.

The CDR3 region is CASSLVAGTANTGELFF. The CDR3, as DNA: TGTGCCAGCAGCTTAGTCGCCGGGACGGCGAACACCGGGGAGCTGTTTTTT. The chain links TRBV7-2 to TRBJ2-2; D may correspond to TRBD1 or TRBD2 (5 bases each). V was clipped by 1 base and J by 0 bases, with 12 bases between them. The V gene's germline CDR1 is SGHTA and CDR2 FQGNSA. CDR3 length equals 17 residues.

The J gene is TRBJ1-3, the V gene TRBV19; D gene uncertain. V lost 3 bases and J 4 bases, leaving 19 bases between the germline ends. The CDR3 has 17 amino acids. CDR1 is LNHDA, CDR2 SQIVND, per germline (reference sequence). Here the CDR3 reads CASSINSQRVGGNTIYF. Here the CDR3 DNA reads TGTGCCAGTAGTATCAACAGCCAGCGAGTAGGAGGAAACACCATATATTTT. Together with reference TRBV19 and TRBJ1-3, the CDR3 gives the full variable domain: DGGITQSPKYLFRKEGQNVTLSCEQNLNHDAMYWYRQDPGQGLRLIYYSQIVNDFQKGDIAEGYSVSREKKESFPLTVTSAQKNPTAFYLCASSINSQRVGGNTIYFGEGSWLTVV.

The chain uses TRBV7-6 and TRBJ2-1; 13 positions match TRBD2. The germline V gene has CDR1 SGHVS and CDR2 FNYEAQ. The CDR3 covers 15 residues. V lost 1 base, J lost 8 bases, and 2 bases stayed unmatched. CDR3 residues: CASSLGTSGGYEQFF. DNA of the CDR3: TGTGCCAGCAGCTTAGGGACTAGCGGGGGTTATGAGCAGTTCTTC.

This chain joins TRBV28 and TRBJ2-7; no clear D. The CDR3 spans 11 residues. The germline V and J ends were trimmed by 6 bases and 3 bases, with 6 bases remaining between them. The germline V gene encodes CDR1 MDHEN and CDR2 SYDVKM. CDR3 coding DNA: TGTGCCAGCAGATCGGTCTACGAGCAGTACTTC. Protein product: CASRSVYEQYF.

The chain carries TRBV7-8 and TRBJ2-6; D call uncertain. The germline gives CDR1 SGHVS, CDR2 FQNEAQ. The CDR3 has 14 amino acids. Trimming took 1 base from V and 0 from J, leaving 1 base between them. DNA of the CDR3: TGTGCCAGCAGCTTAGACTCTGGGGCCAACGTCCTGACTTTC. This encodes CASSLDSGANVLTF.

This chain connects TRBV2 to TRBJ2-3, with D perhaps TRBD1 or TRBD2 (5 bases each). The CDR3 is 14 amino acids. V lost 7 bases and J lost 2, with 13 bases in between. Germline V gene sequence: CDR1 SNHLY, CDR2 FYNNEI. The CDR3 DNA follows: TGTGCCAGCAATTTTGGGGGATCCACAGATACGCAGTATTTT. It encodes CASNFGGSTDTQYF.

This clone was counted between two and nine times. The CDR3 protein is CASRTAGGAANYEQYF. As DNA, the CDR3 is TGTGCCAGCAGAACCGCGGGGGGCGCCGCCAACTACGAGCAGTACTTC. The chain carries TRBV28 and TRBJ2-7, with 8 bases lining up with TRBD2. This CDR3 region has 16 residues. V was pared by 6 bases and J by 3 bases, with 13 bases of the junction left unmatched. Germline V lookup: CDR1 MDHEN, CDR2 SYDVKM.

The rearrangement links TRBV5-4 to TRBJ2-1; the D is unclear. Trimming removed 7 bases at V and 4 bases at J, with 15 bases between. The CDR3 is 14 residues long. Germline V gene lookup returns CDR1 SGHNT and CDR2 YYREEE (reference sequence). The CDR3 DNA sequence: TGTGCCAGCGGTCCCAGGAACAGATACAATGAGCAGTTCTTC. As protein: CASGPRNRYNEQFF.

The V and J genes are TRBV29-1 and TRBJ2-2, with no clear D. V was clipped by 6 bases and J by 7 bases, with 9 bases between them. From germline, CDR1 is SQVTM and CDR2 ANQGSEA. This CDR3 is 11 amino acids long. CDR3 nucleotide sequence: TGCAGCGTGGGGTCGGGCGGGGAGCTGTTTTTT. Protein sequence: CSVGSGGELFF.

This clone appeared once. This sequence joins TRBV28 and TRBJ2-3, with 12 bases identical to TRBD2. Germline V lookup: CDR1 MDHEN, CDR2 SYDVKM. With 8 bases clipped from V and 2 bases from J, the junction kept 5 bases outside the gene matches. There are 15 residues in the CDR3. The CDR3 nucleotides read TGTGCCAGCGCCCCTAGCGGGAGGGCCACAGATACGCAGTATTTT. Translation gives CASAPSGRATDTQYF. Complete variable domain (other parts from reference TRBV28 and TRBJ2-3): DVKVTQSSRYLVKRTGEKVFLECVQDMDHENMFWYRQDPGLGLRLIYFSYDVKMKEKGDIPEGYSVSREKKERFSLILESASTNQTSMYLCASAPSGRATDTQYFGPGTRLTVL.

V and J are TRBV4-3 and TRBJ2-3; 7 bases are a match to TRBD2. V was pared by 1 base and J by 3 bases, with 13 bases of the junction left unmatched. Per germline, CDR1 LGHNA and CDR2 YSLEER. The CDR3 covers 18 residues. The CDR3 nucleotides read TGCGCCAGCAGCCAAGTCCTTCCGGCGGGAGATGGGACAGATACGCAGTATTTT. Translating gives CASSQVLPAGDGTDTQYF.

The CDR3 DNA sequence: TGTGCCAGCAGCTCTAGAGACAGGGTACCCGGGGAGCTGTTTTTT. This sequence encodes CASSSRDRVPGELFF. The J gene is TRBJ2-2, the V gene TRBV7-2, with 7 bases aligning to TRBD1. Trimming removed 4 bases from V and 6 bases from J; junction bases left unmatched: 8. Germline CDR1 reads SGHTA; CDR2 reads FQGNSA. The CDR3 spans 15 residues.

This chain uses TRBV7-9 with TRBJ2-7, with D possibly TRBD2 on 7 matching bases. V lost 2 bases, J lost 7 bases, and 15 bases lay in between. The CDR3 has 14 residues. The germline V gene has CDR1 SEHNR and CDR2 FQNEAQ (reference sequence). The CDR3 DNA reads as TGTGCCAGCAGCTTATATCCGGGGGGCGGGGAGCAGTACTTC. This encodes CASSLYPGGGEQYF.

This CDR3 reads CAWSTSYNEQFF. The DNA for the CDR3 is TGTGCCTGGAGTACCTCCTACAATGAGCAGTTCTTC. This chain connects TRBV30 to TRBJ2-1, with no clear D. V lost 2 bases to trimming and J lost 0 bases, with 2 bases between them. The CDR3 has 12 amino acids. Germline values: CDR1 GTSNPN, CDR2 SVGIG (reference sequence).